This T cell receptor beta chain was profiled in a study of T-cell memory formation after mild COVID-19. This clonotype came up many times. TCRdb ran MiXCR on the 5' RACE reads and lists one entry per CDR3 protein. The data hold about 140,000 distinct CDR3 sequences, with more than 14% observed a single time. The receptor's source is an adult woman who had mild COVID-19 (a few samples of this study predate the infection). Cell type and time point are not known. Material for sequencing was PBMCs or a T cell subset sorted from them (not recorded which).

CDR3 sequence (DNA): TGTGCCAGCAGCTTAAGCGGGGGGAAAGATACGCAGTATTTT. Translating gives CASSLSGGKDTQYF. V and J are TRBV11-2 and TRBJ2-3, with 9 bases fitting TRBD2. The CDR3 is 14 residues long. V shed 2 bases and J 5 bases; nucleotides not matched to a gene: 2. The V gene's germline CDR1 is SGHAT and CDR2 FQNNGV.